The 27 T cell receptor beta chains reported below all come from one sample, sequenced in a study of T cell repertoires in cytomegalovirus infection. Each CDR3 protein gets one entry after TCRdb re-called the reads with MiXCR. The repertoire holds about 530,000 distinct CDR3 sequences, with about 26% as singletons. Input material: PBMCs. Source of these receptors: a human donor in good health (CMV status not recorded). Some clones in this sample may be carry-over from other donors' samples.

The V and J genes are TRBV5-4 and TRBJ2-7; D possibly corresponds to TRBD2 (6 bases). V lost 10 bases and J 7 bases, leaving 18 bases between the germline ends. This CDR3 region has 12 residues. CDR1 and CDR2 (germline): SGHNT, YYREEE (reference sequence). CDR3 in amino acids: CAWEAEVEEQYF. The DNA for the CDR3 is TGTGCCTGGGAGGCGGAAGTAGAGGAGCAGTACTTC.

This sequence joins TRBV10-3 and TRBJ2-7; 9 nucleotides line up with TRBD1. V trimming: 5 bases; J trimming: 5 bases; junction bases outside the gene matches: 4. CDR1 is ENHRY, CDR2 SYGVKD, per germline. The CDR3 extends over 13 amino acids. CDR3 coding DNA: TGTGCCATCAGTCGGACAGGGGTGAACGAGCAGTACGTC. Translation: CAISRTGVNEQYV.

This clonotype was counted between two and nine times. This rearrangement joins TRBV6-2 or TRBV6-3 to TRBJ2-5; a possible D gene is TRBD1 (6 bases). This CDR3 has 16 amino acids. Trimming took off 6 bases at V and 2 bases at J, with 19 bases between the two ends. CDR1 is MNHEY, CDR2 SVGEGT, per germline. The CDR3 reads CASSPPAGTRQETQYF. CDR3 in DNA: TGTGCCAGCAGCCCTCCCGCCGGGACAAGACAAGAGACCCAGTACTTC.

This clonotype was seen many times. This chain links TRBV7-8 with TRBJ1-1; possibly TRBD1 for D (5 bases). Germline CDR1 is SGHVS and CDR2 is FQNEAQ. V lost 5 bases, J lost 4 bases, and 14 bases lay in between. The CDR3 has 14 residues. In DNA form, the CDR3 reads TGTGCCAGCAGCCCCCGGGACTCCGCCACTGAAGCTTTCTTT. Translating it yields CASSPRDSATEAFF.

The rearrangement uses TRBV6-6 and TRBJ2-7; 11 positions agree with TRBD1. Germline assignment: CDR1 MNHNY and CDR2 SVGAGI (reference sequence). Unmatched junction bases numbered 12, after V lost 6 bases and J lost 5 bases. CDR3 size: 16 residues. CDR3: CASSPGPGQGVHEQYF. In DNA form, the CDR3 reads TGTGCCAGCAGCCCAGGACCGGGACAGGGGGTCCACGAGCAGTACTTC.

This clonotype showed up just a few times. The gene calls are TRBV12-3 or TRBV12-4 and TRBJ2-7; possible D gene TRBD1, 5 bases. The V gene lost 8 bases and the J gene lost 6 bases, with 20 bases spanning the gap. This CDR3 region has 14 residues. CDR3 DNA: TGTGCCAGCCAGAGTAGGGCAGGGTTAGGCGAGCAGTACTTC. Translation gives CASQSRAGLGEQYF.

This clonotype was detected a few times. This chain uses TRBV6-1 with TRBJ2-6, with D uncertain. Germline loops: CDR1 MNHNS, CDR2 SASEGT. This CDR3 spans 14 amino acids. V gave up 2 bases and J gave up 2 bases, with 4 bases separating them. As DNA, the CDR3 is TGTGCCAGCAGTGAATGGGCTGGGGCCAACGTCCTGACTTTC. Encoded protein: CASSEWAGANVLTF.

The chain couples TRBV5-1 to TRBJ1-1; D unclear. CDR1 SGHRS and CDR2 YFSETQ come from the germline V gene. V dropped 0 bases and J dropped 0 bases, with 6 bases sitting between them. CDR3 length: 14 amino acids. The CDR3 bases are TGCGCCAGCAGCTTGGAGTTGGTGAACACTGAAGCTTTCTTT. Its translation is CASSLELVNTEAFF. The variable domain in full, with the rest retrieved from reference TRBV5-1 and TRBJ1-1, is KAGVTQTPRYLIKTRGQQVTLSCSPISGHRSVSWYQQTPGQGLQFLFEYFSETQRNKGNFPGRFSGRQFSNSRSEMNVSTLELGDSALYLCASSLELVNTEAFFGQGTRLTVV.

This clonotype occurred a few times. The chain uses TRBV10-3 and TRBJ2-7; D may be TRBD2 (5 bases). This CDR3 spans 13 amino acids. V was cut by 6 bases and J by 5 bases, with 14 bases left in between. Germline assignment: CDR1 ENHRY and CDR2 SYGVKD. The DNA for the CDR3 is TGTGCCATCAGCGTGGACGAGGGCCACGAGCAGTACTTC. Its translation: CAISVDEGHEQYF.

V usage is TRBV3-1 and J usage is TRBJ2-7; D is perhaps TRBD2 (6 bases). V lost 1 base to trimming and J lost 8 bases, with 21 bases between them. The CDR3 covers 16 residues. Germline CDR1 is LGHDT and CDR2 is YNNKEL (reference sequence). The CDR3, as DNA: TGTGCCAGCAGCCAAGGTCTGGGGGGAGACTACGGCAAGCAGTACTTC. It encodes CASSQGLGGDYGKQYF.

The V and J genes are TRBV24-1 and TRBJ2-7; the D is unclear. V lost 12 bases, J lost 0 bases, and 14 bases lay in between. Germline V lookup: CDR1 KGHDR, CDR2 SFDVKD. The CDR3 loop spans 13 amino acids. The DNA for the CDR3 is TGTGCCGTCGGTGGGCTTAGCTCCTACGAGCAGTACTTC. Residues: CAVGGLSSYEQYF.

This rearrangement joins TRBV11-3 to TRBJ1-2, with D possibly being TRBD1 (5 bases). The CDR3 length is 12 residues. V lost 5 bases and J 8 bases, leaving 12 bases between the germline ends. Germline V gene data show CDR1 as SGHNT and CDR2 as YENEEA. The CDR3 nucleotides read TGTGCCAGCAGCCCTATGAGGGGCGGCTACACCTTC. This translates into CASSPMRGGYTF.

This clonotype was counted between two and nine times. The J gene is TRBJ1-2, the V gene TRBV29-1; TRBD1 matches 11 bases. From germline, CDR1 is SQVTM and CDR2 ANQGSEA. The ends lost 6 bases at V and 7 bases at J; junction bases unmatched: 10. The CDR3 is made up of 14 amino acids. The CDR3 sequence: CSVAAGQGAAGYTF. DNA of the CDR3: TGCAGCGTCGCCGCCGGACAGGGGGCGGCTGGCTACACCTTC.

V gene TRBV24-1 combines with J gene TRBJ2-1; D is perhaps TRBD1 (6 bases). Germline CDR1 and CDR2: KGHDR and SFDVKD. This CDR3 is built from 16 residues. Trimming shortened V by 5 bases and J by 5 bases, and 18 bases separated the two germline ends. CDR3 protein: CATSASRAGDNNEQFF. The CDR3 coding sequence is TGTGCCACCAGTGCCTCTCGGGCAGGGGACAACAATGAGCAGTTCTTC.

This clonotype was recorded a few times. The chain carries TRBV20-1 and TRBJ2-2; D unresolved. The V end lost 3 bases, the J end lost 0 bases, and 8 bases lay between the germline ends. The CDR3 contains 14 residues. Germline V gene lookup returns CDR1 DFQATT and CDR2 SNEGSKA (reference sequence). The CDR3 sequence: CSARPFANTGELFF. The CDR3 DNA follows: TGCAGTGCTAGGCCGTTCGCGAACACCGGGGAGCTGTTTTTT.

This clonotype was seen only a few times. The V gene is TRBV10-3, the J gene TRBJ1-4; 9 positions agree with TRBD1. CDR1 and CDR2 (germline): ENHRY, SYGVKD. The CDR3 has 14 amino acids. The V segment lost 8 bases and the J segment 5 bases; nucleotides outside the gene matches: 6. CDR3 DNA: TGTGCCATCGGGGGACAGGGTTTCAATGAAAAACTGTTTTTT. Translation gives CAIGGQGFNEKLFF.

This clonotype was seen a few times. The rearrangement links TRBV12-3 or TRBV12-4 to TRBJ2-3; TRBD1 agrees at 7 bases. The CDR3 has 14 amino acids. V was clipped by 7 bases and J by 5 bases; unmatched bases: 9. The CDR3 DNA follows: TGTGCCAGCACCCCTCCAGGGGGAAGAGATACGCAGTATTTT. Its translation: CASTPPGGRDTQYF.

This clonotype was detected a few times. This sequence joins TRBV7-2 and TRBJ2-5; D is perhaps TRBD1 (5 bases). V lost 1 base to trimming and J lost 1 base, with 10 bases between them. This CDR3 has 15 amino acids. Germline-derived CDR1 and CDR2 are SGHTA and FQGNSA. Here the CDR3 reads CASSLGGVIQETQYF. DNA for the CDR3: TGTGCCAGCAGCTTAGGGGGCGTCATCCAAGAGACCCAGTACTTC.

This chain links TRBV15 with TRBJ2-1; weak D call: TRBD2 (5 bases). V was shortened by 0 bases and J by 6 bases, with 12 bases between the two germline ends. This CDR3 has 15 amino acids. CDR1 is LNHNV and CDR2 is YYDKDF in the germline V gene (reference sequence). In DNA, the CDR3 is TGTGCCACCAGCAGAGATTCGCGGGTTAGCAATGAGCAGTTCTTC. Protein sequence: CATSRDSRVSNEQFF.

This clonotype was observed at least ten times. V gene TRBV7-8 combines with J gene TRBJ1-5; no clear D gene. V dropped 0 bases and J dropped 0 bases, with 12 bases sitting between them. The CDR3 consists of 17 residues. In germline, CDR1 is SGHVS, CDR2 FQNEAQ. This chain's CDR3 is CASSLARTGYSNQPQHF. DNA for the CDR3: TGTGCCAGCAGCTTAGCGCGGACGGGTTATAGCAATCAGCCCCAGCATTTT.

This clonotype was seen more than once but under ten times. The V call is TRBV12-3 or TRBV12-4, the J call TRBJ2-1; 9 bases are shared with TRBD2. V gave up 7 bases and J gave up 7 bases; unmatched junction bases: 11. CDR3 size: 15 residues. The chain's CDR3 is CASTLRAGGFNEQFF. The CDR3 nucleotides read TGTGCCAGCACCCTGAGGGCGGGAGGGTTTAATGAGCAGTTCTTC.

This chain connects TRBV12-3 or TRBV12-4 to TRBJ1-1, with 10 bases lining up with TRBD1. This CDR3 spans 21 amino acids. Unmatched junction bases numbered 21, after V lost 2 bases and J lost 3 bases. The CDR3 spells CASSLRRRGTGEMWTHTEAFF. The CDR3 DNA is TGTGCCAGCAGTTTAAGGAGGAGGGGGACAGGGGAGATGTGGACCCACACTGAAGCTTTCTTT.

This clonotype came up many times. The rearrangement joins TRBV7-2 to TRBJ1-4; the D gene is possibly TRBD1 (5 bases). V was cut by 5 bases and J by 3 bases, with 16 bases left in between. Germline values: CDR1 SGHTA, CDR2 FQGNSA. There are 16 residues in the CDR3. DNA of the CDR3: TGTGCCAGCAGCCGCGAGCCCAGGGCGGCTAATGAAAAACTGTTTTTT. It translates to CASSREPRAANEKLFF.

This clonotype came up many times. The chain links TRBV7-2 to TRBJ1-2; D not certain. The CDR3 covers 12 residues. Germline CDR1 and CDR2: SGHTA and FQGNSA. The V and J ends lost 5 bases and 5 bases respectively, with 9 bases between them. The DNA of the CDR3 is TGTGCCAGCAGCCACTACAGTTATGGCTACACCTTC. Protein sequence: CASSHYSYGYTF.

This clonotype was seen a handful of times. V usage is TRBV7-2 and J usage is TRBJ2-2; D is possibly TRBD1 (5 bases). The V gene lost 2 bases and the J gene lost 3 bases, with 10 bases spanning the gap. The germline V gene has CDR1 SGHTA and CDR2 FQGNSA. The CDR3 sequence is 15 residues long. Here the CDR3 DNA reads TGTGCCAGCAGCTTACAGGGAATTCACACCGGGGAGCTGTTTTTT. Amino acids: CASSLQGIHTGELFF.

This clonotype has at least ten counts. The chain couples TRBV12-3 or TRBV12-4 to TRBJ1-1; D is uncertain. The CDR3 runs to 14 residues. Trimming removed 3 bases from V and 5 bases from J, with 13 bases in between. Written as DNA, the CDR3 is TGTGCCAGCAGTTTTCAGGCAGGAGGGACTGAAGCTTTCTTT. This encodes CASSFQAGGTEAFF.

Worth noting for this clonotype: Germline is not matched at one junction end, which may reflect a read error. The chain employs TRBV7-6 and TRBJ1-2; tentative D call: TRBD1 (5 bases). The CDR3 contains 13 residues. The germline gives CDR1 SGHVS, CDR2 FNYEAQ. In DNA form, the CDR3 reads TGTTCCAGCAGCCAGGGACGGGACTATGGCTACACCTTC. Amino acid sequence: CSSSQGRDYGYTF. The full variable domain, in which reference TRBV7-6 and TRBJ1-2 provide the parts outside the CDR3, is GAGVSQSPRYKVTKRGQDVALRCDPISGHVSLYWYRQALGQGPEFLTYFNYEAQQDKSGLPNDRFSAERPEGSISTLTIQRTEQRDSAMYRCSSSQGRDYGYTFGSGTRLTVV.